The rows below give T cell receptor beta chains drawn from one sample of a study of T and B cells in COVID-19 patients. TCRdb independently ran MiXCR on the multiplex PCR reads; one entry per CDR3 protein. Seen here are thousands of distinct CDR3 sequences, around 34% observed once, and the top ten hold more than 45%. Sequencing used blood. These receptors were obtained from a human donor with active COVID-19. Both conserved end residues are part of each CDR3. D genes are given only for firm matches. Part of the rows lack a size; the others show once, few, many or a class for expanded clones.

d_call: NA; j_call: TRBJ1-1; clone_size: once; v_call: TRBV7-9; cdr3_aa: CASRGGLNTEAFF; cdr3_nt: TGTGCCAGCAGAGGGGGTTTGAACACTGAAGCTTTCTTT
d_call: NA; j_call: TRBJ2-2; clone_size: few; v_call: TRBV20-1; cdr3_aa: CSARDRRNTGELFF; cdr3_nt: TGCAGTGCTAGAGATCGACGGAACACCGGGGAGCTGTTTTTT
d_call: TRBD1; j_call: TRBJ2-7; clone_size: NA; v_call: TRBV5-3; cdr3_aa: CARSCQNHRDREFSYEQYF; cdr3_nt: TGTGCCAGAAGCTGCCAAAACCACCGGGACAGGGAGTTCTCCTACGAGCAGTACTTC
d_call: NA; j_call: TRBJ1-2; clone_size: NA; v_call: TRBV5-5; cdr3_aa: CASRVTGNYGYTF; cdr3_nt: TGTGCCAGCAGGGTAACAGGGAACTATGGCTACACCTTC
d_call: TRBD1; j_call: TRBJ2-7; clone_size: NA; v_call: TRBV6-1; cdr3_aa: CASTRDRGWGEQYF; cdr3_nt: TGTGCCAGCACAAGGGACAGGGGATGGGGGGAGCAGTACTTC
d_call: TRBD2; j_call: TRBJ2-4; clone_size: NA; v_call: TRBV12-3/TRBV12-4; cdr3_aa: CASSSVSSGGWYF; cdr3_nt: TGTGCCAGCAGTTCAGTCAGTTCGGGAGGTTGGTACTTC
d_call: NA; j_call: TRBJ2-1; clone_size: NA; v_call: TRBV20-1; cdr3_aa: CSARGITRNEQFF; cdr3_nt: TGCAGTGCTAGGGGGATCACTAGGAATGAGCAGTTCTTC
d_call: NA; j_call: TRBJ2-1; clone_size: few; v_call: TRBV10-3; cdr3_aa: CAISRNDPNEQFF; cdr3_nt: TGTGCCATCAGTCGGAATGATCCCAATGAGCAGTTCTTC
d_call: TRBD2; j_call: TRBJ2-3; clone_size: medium-sized; v_call: TRBV27; cdr3_aa: CASSPRPSGSYTDTQYF; cdr3_nt: TGTGCCAGCAGTCCTAGGCCTAGCGGGTCTTACACAGATACGCAGTATTTT
d_call: TRBD2; j_call: TRBJ2-1; clone_size: NA; v_call: TRBV6-1; cdr3_aa: CASSGMLAGGNEQFF; cdr3_nt: TGTGCCAGCAGTGGTATGCTAGCGGGAGGGAATGAGCAGTTCTTC
d_call: NA; j_call: TRBJ2-5; clone_size: medium-sized; v_call: TRBV5-6; cdr3_aa: CASSLYSQETQYF; cdr3_nt: TGTGCCAGCAGCCTGTACAGTCAAGAGACCCAGTACTTC
d_call: TRBD1; j_call: TRBJ2-1; clone_size: NA; v_call: TRBV24-1; cdr3_aa: CATSGSGGNEQFF; cdr3_nt: TGTGCCACCAGTGGTTCAGGGGGCAATGAGCAGTTCTTC
d_call: NA; j_call: TRBJ2-7; clone_size: many; v_call: TRBV12-3/TRBV12-4; cdr3_aa: CASSQQGRGSYEQYF; cdr3_nt: TGTGCCAGCAGCCAACAGGGGCGGGGATCCTACGAGCAGTACTTC
d_call: NA; j_call: TRBJ1-1; clone_size: NA; v_call: TRBV6-6; cdr3_aa: CASSYRYSEAFF; cdr3_nt: TGTGCCAGCAGTTACAGATACTCTGAAGCTTTCTTT
d_call: TRBD2; j_call: TRBJ2-1; clone_size: few; v_call: TRBV12-3/TRBV12-4; cdr3_aa: CASSSGTRSANEQFF; cdr3_nt: TGTGCCAGCAGTTCCGGGACTAGATCGGCCAATGAGCAGTTCTTC
d_call: NA; j_call: TRBJ1-4; clone_size: few; v_call: TRBV6-5; cdr3_aa: CASSYGAREKLFF; cdr3_nt: TGTGCCAGCAGTTACGGGGCGAGGGAAAAACTGTTTTTT
d_call: TRBD2; j_call: TRBJ2-1; clone_size: few; v_call: TRBV10-3; cdr3_aa: CAISALAGPRAYNEQFF; cdr3_nt: TGTGCCATCAGTGCTCTAGCGGGGCCTAGGGCCTACAATGAGCAGTTCTTC
d_call: TRBD2; j_call: TRBJ2-4; clone_size: NA; v_call: TRBV18; cdr3_aa: CASSPGEGQNIQYF; cdr3_nt: TGTGCCAGCTCACCCGGGGAGGGTCAAAACATTCAGTACTTC
d_call: NA; j_call: TRBJ1-2; clone_size: NA; v_call: TRBV6-1; cdr3_aa: CASTFNPGALGGYTF; cdr3_nt: TGTGCCAGCACCTTTAACCCGGGGGCCTTAGGAGGCTACACCTTC
d_call: NA; j_call: TRBJ2-6; clone_size: NA; v_call: TRBV6-5; cdr3_aa: CASSYSGRSGANVLTF; cdr3_nt: TGTGCCAGCAGTTACTCGGGGAGGTCCGGGGCCAACGTCCTGACTTTC
d_call: TRBD1; j_call: TRBJ2-7; clone_size: NA; v_call: TRBV12-3/TRBV12-4; cdr3_aa: CASSRQGAGYYEQYF; cdr3_nt: TGTGCCAGCAGTCGACAGGGGGCTGGTTACTACGAGCAGTACTTC
d_call: NA; j_call: TRBJ2-3; clone_size: NA; v_call: TRBV5-5; cdr3_aa: CASSLQMLAISPDTQYF; cdr3_nt: TGCGCCAGCAGCTTGCAGATGCTAGCGATCTCCCCAGATACGCAGTATTTT
d_call: TRBD2; j_call: TRBJ2-3; clone_size: few; v_call: TRBV27; cdr3_aa: CASSPLRAGGPSDTQYF; cdr3_nt: TGTGCCAGCAGTCCCCTTAGAGCGGGAGGGCCATCAGATACGCAGTATTTT
d_call: NA; j_call: TRBJ1-1; clone_size: NA; v_call: TRBV19; cdr3_aa: CASSIVGGNTEAFF; cdr3_nt: TGTGCCAGTAGTATAGTAGGCGGGAACACTGAAGCTTTCTTT
d_call: TRBD2; j_call: TRBJ2-2; clone_size: few; v_call: TRBV29-1; cdr3_aa: CSVGVAGGAHTGELFF; cdr3_nt: TGCAGCGTTGGGGTAGCGGGAGGGGCCCACACCGGGGAGCTGTTTTTT
d_call: TRBD2; j_call: TRBJ2-7; clone_size: few; v_call: TRBV6-5; cdr3_aa: CASSYPGLAGAYEQYF; cdr3_nt: TGTGCCAGCAGTTACCCTGGACTAGCGGGGGCCTACGAGCAGTACTTC
d_call: TRBD2; j_call: TRBJ2-1; clone_size: medium-sized; v_call: TRBV6-5; cdr3_aa: CASSQRETYNEQFF; cdr3_nt: TGTGCCAGCAGTCAGCGGGAAACCTACAATGAGCAGTTCTTC
d_call: NA; j_call: TRBJ1-3; clone_size: NA; v_call: TRBV19; cdr3_aa: CASTLWSSGNTIYF; cdr3_nt: TGTGCCAGTACTTTATGGTCCTCTGGAAACACCATATATTTT
d_call: TRBD2; j_call: TRBJ2-2; clone_size: medium-sized; v_call: TRBV30; cdr3_aa: CAWTRLAATGELFF; cdr3_nt: TGTGCCTGGACTAGACTAGCGGCTACCGGGGAGCTGTTTTTT
d_call: TRBD1; j_call: TRBJ1-5; clone_size: few; v_call: TRBV29-1; cdr3_aa: CSEPGQGALKGNQPQHF; cdr3_nt: TGCAGCGAGCCGGGACAGGGGGCTCTTAAGGGCAATCAGCCCCAGCATTTT
d_call: NA; j_call: TRBJ2-2; clone_size: NA; v_call: TRBV5-1; cdr3_aa: CASSIQNTGELFF; cdr3_nt: TGCGCCAGCAGCATACAAAACACCGGGGAGCTGTTTTTT
d_call: TRBD1; j_call: TRBJ2-1; clone_size: few; v_call: TRBV29-1; cdr3_aa: CSVKTGQGPYNEQFF; cdr3_nt: TGCAGCGTTAAAACAGGACAGGGGCCCTACAATGAGCAGTTCTTC
d_call: TRBD1; j_call: TRBJ2-2; clone_size: few; v_call: TRBV5-4; cdr3_aa: CASRKQGARNTGELFF; cdr3_nt: TGTGCCAGCAGAAAACAGGGGGCGCGGAACACCGGGGAGCTGTTTTTT
d_call: NA; j_call: TRBJ1-2; clone_size: few; v_call: TRBV6-5; cdr3_aa: CASGQSSYTF; cdr3_nt: TGTGCCAGCGGTCAGTCGAGCTACACCTTC
d_call: NA; j_call: TRBJ1-1; clone_size: few; v_call: TRBV29-1; cdr3_aa: CSGFTGNTEAFF; cdr3_nt: TGCAGCGGATTTACCGGGAACACTGAAGCTTTCTTT
d_call: NA; j_call: TRBJ2-3; clone_size: medium-sized; v_call: TRBV19; cdr3_aa: CASSTRDTQYF; cdr3_nt: TGTGCCAGTAGTACACGGGATACGCAGTATTTT
d_call: NA; j_call: TRBJ1-2; clone_size: few; v_call: TRBV18; cdr3_aa: CASSPGGQARQGTF; cdr3_nt: TGTGCCAGCTCACCAGGTGGCCAGGCGAGGCAGGGCACCTTC
d_call: NA; j_call: TRBJ2-7; clone_size: NA; v_call: TRBV10-3; cdr3_aa: CAITRQASSYEQYF; cdr3_nt: TGTGCCATCACTCGCCAGGCTAGCTCCTACGAGCAGTACTTC
d_call: NA; j_call: TRBJ2-7; clone_size: few; v_call: TRBV5-4; cdr3_aa: CASSLPTRPGLKTYEQYF; cdr3_nt: TGCGCCAGCAGCTTGCCTACCCGCCCGGGCCTCAAGACCTACGAGCAGTACTTC
d_call: NA; j_call: TRBJ2-3; clone_size: medium-sized; v_call: TRBV19; cdr3_aa: CASSIRQGSDTQYF; cdr3_nt: TGTGCCAGTAGTATTCGTCAGGGTTCAGATACGCAGTATTTT
d_call: TRBD1; j_call: TRBJ1-2; clone_size: NA; v_call: TRBV27; cdr3_aa: CARQGGYGYTF; cdr3_nt: TGTGCCAGACAGGGGGGCTATGGCTACACCTTC
d_call: NA; j_call: TRBJ2-2; clone_size: NA; v_call: TRBV11-1; cdr3_aa: CASSFEGGGELFF; cdr3_nt: TGTGCCAGCAGCTTTGAGGGAGGCGGGGAGCTGTTTTTT
d_call: NA; j_call: TRBJ1-3; clone_size: NA; v_call: TRBV19; cdr3_aa: CASTNWGTGNTIYF; cdr3_nt: TGTGCCAGTACCAACTGGGGGACCGGAAACACCATATATTTT
d_call: NA; j_call: TRBJ1-5; clone_size: few; v_call: TRBV19; cdr3_aa: CASTDSQTKQPQHF; cdr3_nt: TGTGCCAGTACGGACTCCCAGACTAAACAGCCCCAGCATTTT
d_call: TRBD1; j_call: TRBJ1-2; clone_size: few; v_call: TRBV15; cdr3_aa: CATSRDRGTANYGYTF; cdr3_nt: TGTGCCACCAGCAGAGATCGGGGGACAGCTAACTATGGCTACACCTTC